These 30 T cell receptor beta chains were sequenced from one sample in a study of T-cell memory formation after mild COVID-19. One entry per CDR3 protein, called by TCRdb with MiXCR from the 5' RACE reads. This sample has 350,000 to 500,000 distinct CDR3 sequences, with 20% to 25% found just once. Source material: PBMCs or a T cell subset sorted from them (not recorded which). These receptors came from an adult woman who had mild COVID-19 (a few samples of this study predate the infection). Cell type and time point are not known.

The CDR3 DNA follows: TGTGCCAGCACAGGGCAAGGACTAGTCGGCAATGAGCAGTTCTTC. Translated, it gives CASTGQGLVGNEQFF. The J gene is TRBJ2-1, the V gene TRBV6-5, with TRBD2 matching 7 bases. V was pared by 7 bases and J by 6 bases, with 12 bases of the junction left unmatched. This CDR3 spans 15 amino acids. In germline, CDR1 is MNHEY, CDR2 SVGAGI.

The table lists this clonotype with many counts. The chain uses TRBV24-1 and TRBJ1-2, with 9 bases identical to TRBD1. The CDR3 is made up of 15 amino acids. Germline values: CDR1 KGHDR, CDR2 SFDVKD. Unmatched junction bases numbered 7, after V lost 3 bases and J lost 6 bases. This chain's CDR3 is CATSDHSTGGNGYTF. CDR3 bases: TGTGCCACCAGTGATCATTCGACAGGGGGAAATGGCTACACCTTC.

This chain joins TRBV21-1 and TRBJ2-1; the table's D call, TRBD1, was not checked against the DNA. TRBV21-1 is listed as a pseudogene. The CDR3 is 13 residues long. CDR3 in DNA: TGTGCCAGCAACGGGACAGCCTTTAATGAGCAGTTCTTC. As protein: CASNGTAFNEQFF.

The chain has TRBV3-1 and TRBJ2-5; the match to TRBD2 covers 8 bases. CDR3 length: 14 residues. Looked up from germline, CDR1 is LGHDT and CDR2 is YNNKEL (reference sequence). The ends lost 11 bases at V and 2 bases at J; junction bases unmatched: 10. The CDR3 sequence is CACTMKRGQETQYF. The CDR3 DNA reads TGTGCCTGCACGATGAAGCGGGGGCAAGAGACCCAGTACTTC.

This clonotype occurred a few times. The V and J genes are TRBV5-1 and TRBJ2-2; 8 bases agree with TRBD2. The germline gives CDR1 SGHRS, CDR2 YFSETQ. The CDR3 is 15 residues long. J was trimmed by 4 bases and V by 1 base; bases with no gene match: 3. The chain's CDR3 is CASSLTSGTTGELFF. CDR3 in DNA: TGCGCCAGCAGCTTGACTAGCGGCACCACCGGGGAGCTGTTTTTT.

As DNA, the CDR3 is TGCGCCAGCAGCCAAGACCTACAGATGAACACTGAAGCTTTCTTT. Amino acid sequence: CASSQDLQMNTEAFF. The J gene is TRBJ1-1, the V gene TRBV4-1, with D uncertain. The CDR3 totals 15 residues. V dropped 0 bases and J dropped 0 bases, with 8 bases sitting between them. Per germline, CDR1 MGHRA and CDR2 YSYEKL.

Only a few counts were recorded for this clonotype. CDR3 DNA sequence: TGTGCCAGCAGTGAAGGGACTAGCGGGAGATTTGAGCAGTTCTTC. Protein sequence: CASSEGTSGRFEQFF. The rearrangement uses TRBV6-1 and TRBJ2-1, with 13 positions matching TRBD2. Germline V gene sequence: CDR1 MNHNS, CDR2 SASEGT. The CDR3 contains 15 residues. V gave up 1 base and J gave up 9 bases; unmatched junction bases: 3.

This chain connects TRBV20-1 to TRBJ1-1, with a tentative D call TRBD1 (6 bases). This CDR3 is 16 amino acids long. Germline assignment: CDR1 DFQATT and CDR2 SNEGSKA (reference sequence). The germline V and J ends were trimmed by 0 bases and 4 bases, with 18 bases remaining between them. Written as DNA, the CDR3 is TGCAGTGCTAGAGATTCTCCCCCTTCGACAGGCACTGAAGCTTTCTTT. Translated, it gives CSARDSPPSTGTEAFF.

V is TRBV9 and J is TRBJ2-5; D not resolved. There are 14 residues in the CDR3. Trimming took off 0 bases at V and 1 base at J, with 7 bases between the two ends. Germline values: CDR1 SGDLS, CDR2 YYNGEE. This CDR3 reads CASSVDHRQETQYF. The CDR3 region has the DNA TGTGCCAGCAGCGTAGACCACCGCCAAGAGACCCAGTACTTC.

The rearrangement links TRBV6-1 to TRBJ2-1; D is unclear. This CDR3 is 15 amino acids long. CDR1 and CDR2 from the germline V gene are MNHNS and SASEGT. Trimming took off 1 base at V and 0 bases at J, with 7 bases between the two ends. CDR3 protein: CASSEGLSSYNEQFF. The CDR3 DNA reads TGTGCCAGCAGTGAAGGCCTCAGCTCCTACAATGAGCAGTTCTTC.

This chain joins TRBV4-3 and TRBJ1-6; D perhaps matches TRBD1 (6 bases). The CDR3 has 16 residues. The V end lost 1 base, the J end lost 7 bases, and 14 bases lay between the germline ends. From germline, CDR1 is LGHNA and CDR2 YSLEER. The DNA for the CDR3 is TGCGCCAGCAGCCAAGCAGGGGTCTCGCTAAATTCACCCCTCCACTTT. This encodes CASSQAGVSLNSPLHF.

This chain links TRBV4-1 with TRBJ2-2; D is undetermined. The CDR3 consists of 14 residues. The germline V and J ends were trimmed by 4 bases and 3 bases, with 9 bases remaining between them. CDR1 and CDR2 (germline): MGHRA, YSYEKL. The CDR3, as DNA: TGCGCCAGCAGCCTGACTGGTTACACCGGGGAGCTGTTTTTT. The encoded protein is CASSLTGYTGELFF.

The rearrangement joins TRBV7-2 to TRBJ2-1, with D unresolved. Germline V lookup: CDR1 SGHTA, CDR2 FQGNSA. This CDR3 contains 13 residues. The V gene lost 3 bases and the J gene lost 2 bases, with 5 bases spanning the gap. The DNA for the CDR3 is TGTGCCAGCAGCTTCCCCCCCTACAATGAGCAGTTCTTC. Translated: CASSFPPYNEQFF.

The chain is built from TRBV4-1 and TRBJ2-7; D is unresolved. CDR1 and CDR2 (germline): MGHRA, YSYEKL. V gave up 3 bases and J gave up 0 bases, with 12 bases separating them. The CDR3 totals 15 residues. CDR3 DNA: TGCGCCAGCAGCCACCTCAGAACCAACTCCTACGAGCAGTACTTC. This translates into CASSHLRTNSYEQYF.

This clonotype was counted between two and nine times. The chain carries TRBV3-1 and TRBJ2-1; 7 bases agree with TRBD2. This CDR3 is built from 17 residues. Losses at the gene ends were 3 bases for V and 0 bases for J; bases not matched to a gene: 8. CDR1 LGHDT and CDR2 YNNKEL come from the germline V gene (reference sequence). The CDR3 reads CASSHRTRGSSYNEQFF. The CDR3 coding sequence is TGTGCCAGCAGCCATAGAACGCGGGGGAGCTCCTACAATGAGCAGTTCTTC.

The chain uses TRBV2 and TRBJ2-3; 7 bases map to TRBD2. V trimming: 1 base; J trimming: 1 base; junction bases outside the gene matches: 2. Per the germline V gene, CDR1 is SNHLY and CDR2 is FYNNEI. The CDR3 extends over 15 amino acids. Here the CDR3 reads CASSEGAGGTDTQYF. CDR3 DNA sequence: TGTGCCAGCAGTGAAGGGGCGGGGGGCACAGATACGCAGTATTTT. Drawing the rest from reference TRBV2 and TRBJ2-3, the complete variable domain is EPEVTQTPSHQVTQMGQEVILRCVPISNHLYFYWYRQILGQKVEFLVSFYNNEISEKSEIFDDQFSVERPDGSNFTLKIRSTKLEDSAMYFCASSEGAGGTDTQYFGPGTRLTVL.

The chain employs TRBV6-5 and TRBJ2-1, with 12 bases fitting TRBD2. This CDR3 has 17 residues. Looked up from germline, CDR1 is MNHEY and CDR2 is SVGAGI. V lost 2 bases and J lost 7; bases outside the gene matches: 9. CDR3 residues: CASSYHRLAGVVNEQFF. DNA for the CDR3: TGTGCCAGCAGTTACCACCGACTAGCGGGGGTCGTAAATGAGCAGTTCTTC.

This chain joins TRBV7-9 and TRBJ1-1; 8 nucleotides match TRBD1. The J segment lost 13 bases and the V segment lost 7 bases, leaving 14 bases of the junction unmatched. The CDR3 length is 13 residues. The germline CDR1 and CDR2 sequences are SEHNR and FQNEAQ (reference sequence). CDR3 coding DNA: TGTGCCAGCACCCCTGGACAGGGACTCAGTGGTTTCTTT. It yields the protein CASTPGQGLSGFF.

This rearrangement joins TRBV7-6 to TRBJ2-1, with TRBD2 matching 7 bases. V lost 2 bases and J lost 4; bases outside the gene matches: 17. The CDR3 spans 19 residues. Germline V CDR1 and CDR2: SGHVS, FNYEAQ. The CDR3 region has the DNA TGTGCCAGCAGCTTACCCGAGACTAGCCTCTATACACAATACAATGAGCAGTTCTTC. Encoded protein: CASSLPETSLYTQYNEQFF.

The V and J genes are TRBV18 and TRBJ1-1, with D tentatively TRBD1 (6 bases). The ends were cut back, 3 bases at V and 1 base at J, with 15 bases in the middle. CDR3 length: 16 amino acids. Germline V gives CDR1 KGHSH, CDR2 LQKENI. CDR3 coding DNA: TGTGCCAGCTCACCGGTGCCCGGGACAACGAACACTGAAGCTTTCTTT. Translation gives CASSPVPGTTNTEAFF.

In its sample, this clonotype was seen a few times. V and J are TRBV28 and TRBJ2-2; D unresolved. There are 15 residues in the CDR3. Deletions cut 6 bases from V and 7 bases from J, with 18 bases between. In germline, CDR1 is MDHEN, CDR2 SYDVKM. Here the CDR3 DNA reads TGTGCCAGCAGGACTCTGGCAGAACGGGTCGGGGAGCTGTTTTTT. Translating gives CASRTLAERVGELFF.

V is TRBV5-1 and J is TRBJ1-1; D is unclear. Germline CDR1 is SGHRS and CDR2 is YFSETQ. Trimming pared 1 base from V and 4 bases from J, leaving 11 bases between. The CDR3 sequence is 14 residues long. The chain's CDR3 is CASSLTTGVTEAFF. The DNA for the CDR3 is TGCGCCAGCAGCTTGACTACCGGGGTCACTGAAGCTTTCTTT. The entire variable domain, with the rest obtained from reference TRBV5-1 and TRBJ1-1, is as follows: KAGVTQTPRYLIKTRGQQVTLSCSPISGHRSVSWYQQTPGQGLQFLFEYFSETQRNKGNFPGRFSGRQFSNSRSEMNVSTLELGDSALYLCASSLTTGVTEAFFGQGTRLTVV.

The table lists this clonotype with a few counts. J is TRBJ2-7 and V is TRBV29-1; the D gene is possibly TRBD1 (6 bases). In germline, CDR1 is SQVTM, CDR2 ANQGSEA. With 4 bases removed from V and 3 bases from J, the gap between germline ends came to 13 bases. The CDR3 runs 13 residues. The CDR3 region is CSVGKQGFYEQYF. CDR3 sequence (DNA): TGCAGCGTTGGTAAACAGGGTTTCTACGAGCAGTACTTC.

This clonotype was seen at least ten times. The chain uses TRBV5-5 and TRBJ2-3; D gene ambiguous. The V end was cut by 0 bases, the J end by 2 bases, with 7 bases between. This CDR3 region has 14 residues. Germline V gene lookup returns CDR1 SGHKS and CDR2 YYEKEE (reference sequence). CDR3 in amino acids: CASSLGPNTDTQYF. Written as DNA, the CDR3 is TGTGCCAGCAGCTTGGGGCCGAACACAGATACGCAGTATTTT. Full variable domain (outside the CDR3, taken from reference TRBV5-5 and TRBJ2-3): DAGVTQSPTHLIKTRGQQVTLRCSPISGHKSVSWYQQVLGQGPQFIFQYYEKEERGRGNFPDRFSARQFPNYSSELNVNALLLGDSALYLCASSLGPNTDTQYFGPGTRLTVL.

This clonotype was picked up a small number of times. The genes are TRBV5-1 and TRBJ2-7; D may correspond to TRBD1 or TRBD2 (6 bases each). Trimming removed 0 bases at V and 5 bases at J, with 18 bases between. The germline V gene encodes CDR1 SGHRS and CDR2 YFSETQ. This CDR3 has 16 amino acids. CDR3 amino acids: CASSLVPGASGNEQYF. Written as DNA, the CDR3 is TGCGCCAGCAGCTTGGTACCGGGGGCATCAGGGAACGAGCAGTACTTC.

This clonotype has just a few counts. The chain carries TRBV18 and TRBJ1-5; tentatively, D is TRBD1 (6 bases). Trimming shortened V by 1 base and J by 0 bases, and 13 bases separated the two germline ends. The CDR3 totals 17 residues. Germline V gene sequence: CDR1 KGHSH, CDR2 LQKENI. The CDR3 protein is CASSPLVGGNSNQPQHF. CDR3 DNA: TGTGCCAGCTCACCACTGGTAGGGGGAAATAGCAATCAGCCCCAGCATTTT.

The CDR3 bases are TGTGCTAGTGGTGGGCCGGGACAGAACGGCTACACCTTC. This gives the protein CASGGPGQNGYTF. This rearrangement joins TRBV12-5 to TRBJ1-2, with 7 positions matching TRBD1. Germline loops: CDR1 LGHNT, CDR2 FRNRAP. V was pared by 5 bases and J by 8 bases, with 8 bases of the junction left unmatched. The CDR3 is 13 amino acids.

This clonotype was recorded a few times. This sequence joins TRBV20-1 and TRBJ1-1; D not resolved. This CDR3 spans 11 amino acids. Germline lookup yields CDR1 DFQATT and CDR2 SNEGSKA (reference sequence). V lost 3 bases, J lost 6 bases, and 8 bases lay in between. The CDR3 sequence: CSARPASEAFF. As DNA, the CDR3 is TGCAGTGCTAGGCCCGCTTCTGAAGCTTTCTTT.

This clonotype was seen once. The chain employs TRBV2 and TRBJ1-2; D is uncertain. Germline V gives CDR1 SNHLY, CDR2 FYNNEI. This CDR3 has 13 residues. V lost 2 bases and J lost 4, with 8 bases in between. This CDR3 is CASSERTFYGYTF. In nucleotides, the CDR3 is TGTGCCAGCAGTGAACGGACGTTCTATGGCTACACCTTC.

The table lists this clonotype with a few counts. This chain uses TRBV7-9 with TRBJ2-2, with a possible D match to TRBD2 (6 bases). The CDR3 consists of 15 residues. Trimming stripped 6 bases from V and 4 bases from J, with 15 bases between. Germline V gene lookup returns CDR1 SEHNR and CDR2 FQNEAQ (reference sequence). The CDR3 region has the DNA TGTGCCAGCAGGGAATGGGAGGAGGCCACCGGGGAGCTGTTTTTT. Translation: CASREWEEATGELFF.